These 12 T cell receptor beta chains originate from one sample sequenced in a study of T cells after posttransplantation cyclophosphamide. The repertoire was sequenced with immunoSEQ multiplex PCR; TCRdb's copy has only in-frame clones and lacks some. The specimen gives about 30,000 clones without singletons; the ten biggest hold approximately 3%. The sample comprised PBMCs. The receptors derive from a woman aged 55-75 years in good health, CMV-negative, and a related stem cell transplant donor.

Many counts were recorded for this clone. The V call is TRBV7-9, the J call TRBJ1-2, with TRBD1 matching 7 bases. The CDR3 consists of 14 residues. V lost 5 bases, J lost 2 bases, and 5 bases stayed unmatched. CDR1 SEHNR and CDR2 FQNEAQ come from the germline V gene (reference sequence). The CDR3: CASSRGQSNYGYTF. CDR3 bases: TGTGCCAGCAGCCGGGGACAGTCAAACTATGGCTACACCTTC.

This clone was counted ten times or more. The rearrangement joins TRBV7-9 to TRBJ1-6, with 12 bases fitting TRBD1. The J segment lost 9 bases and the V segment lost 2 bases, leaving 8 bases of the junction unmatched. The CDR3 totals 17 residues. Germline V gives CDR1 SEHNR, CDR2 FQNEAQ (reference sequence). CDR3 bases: TGTGCCAGCAGCTTATGGGACAGGGGGCAGAGGAGTTCACCCCTCCACTTT. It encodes CASSLWDRGQRSSPLHF. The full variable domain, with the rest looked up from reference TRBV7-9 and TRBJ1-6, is DTGVSQNPRHKITKRGQNVTFRCDPISEHNRLYWYRQTLGQGPEFLTYFQNEAQLEKSRLLSDRFSAERPKGSFSTLEIQRTEQGDSAMYLCASSLWDRGQRSSPLHFGNGTRLTVT.

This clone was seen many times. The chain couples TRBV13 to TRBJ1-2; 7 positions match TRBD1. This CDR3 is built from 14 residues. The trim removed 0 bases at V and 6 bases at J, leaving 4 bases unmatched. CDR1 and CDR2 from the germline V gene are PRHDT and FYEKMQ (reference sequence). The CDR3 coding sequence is TGTGCCAGCAGCTTAGGGACAGGGCGTAATGGCTACACCTTC. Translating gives CASSLGTGRNGYTF.

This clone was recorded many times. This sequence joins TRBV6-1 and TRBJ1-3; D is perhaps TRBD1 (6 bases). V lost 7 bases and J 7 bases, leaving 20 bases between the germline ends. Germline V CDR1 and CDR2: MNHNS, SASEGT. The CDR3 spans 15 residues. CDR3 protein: CASIQRGKLWNTIYF. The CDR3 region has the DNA TGTGCCAGCATTCAGAGGGGGAAACTTTGGAACACCATATATTTT.

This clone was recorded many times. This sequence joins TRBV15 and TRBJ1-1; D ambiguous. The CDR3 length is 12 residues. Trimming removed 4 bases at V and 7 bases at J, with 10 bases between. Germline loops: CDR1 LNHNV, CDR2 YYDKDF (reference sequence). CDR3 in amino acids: CATSNHPHEAFF. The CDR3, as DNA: TGTGCCACCAGCAATCATCCCCATGAAGCTTTCTTT.

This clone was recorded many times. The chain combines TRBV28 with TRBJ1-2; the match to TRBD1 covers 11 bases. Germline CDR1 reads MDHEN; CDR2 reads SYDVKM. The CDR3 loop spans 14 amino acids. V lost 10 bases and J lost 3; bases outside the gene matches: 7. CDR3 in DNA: TGTGCCATCAGGGGGACAGGGGGATACTATGGCTACACCTTC. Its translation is CAIRGTGGYYGYTF.

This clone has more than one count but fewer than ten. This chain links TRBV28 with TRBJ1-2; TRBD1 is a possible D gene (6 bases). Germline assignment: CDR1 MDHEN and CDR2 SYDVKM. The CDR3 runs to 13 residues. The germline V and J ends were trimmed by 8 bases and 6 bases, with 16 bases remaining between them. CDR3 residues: CASATQGTHGYTF. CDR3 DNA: TGTGCCAGCGCAACGCAGGGGACCCATGGCTACACCTTC.

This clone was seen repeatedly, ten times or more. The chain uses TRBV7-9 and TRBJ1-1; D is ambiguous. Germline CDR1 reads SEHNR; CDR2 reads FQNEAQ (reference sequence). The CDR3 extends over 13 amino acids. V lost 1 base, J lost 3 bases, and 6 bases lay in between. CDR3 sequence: CASSLGEDTEAFF. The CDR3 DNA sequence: TGTGCCAGCAGCTTAGGTGAGGACACTGAAGCTTTCTTT.

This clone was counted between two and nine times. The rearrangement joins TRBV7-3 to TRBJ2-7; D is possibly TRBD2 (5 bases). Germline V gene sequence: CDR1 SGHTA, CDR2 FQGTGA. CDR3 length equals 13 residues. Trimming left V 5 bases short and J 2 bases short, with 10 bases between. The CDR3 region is CASSPGFPYEQYF. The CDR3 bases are TGTGCCAGCAGCCCGGGGTTTCCCTACGAGCAGTACTTC.

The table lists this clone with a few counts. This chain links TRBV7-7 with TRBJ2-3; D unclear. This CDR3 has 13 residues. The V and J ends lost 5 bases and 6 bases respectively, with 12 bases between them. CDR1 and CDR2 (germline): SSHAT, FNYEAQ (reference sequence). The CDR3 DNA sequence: TGTGCCAGCAGCACGTCGAGGCTTGATACGCAGTATTTT. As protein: CASSTSRLDTQYF.

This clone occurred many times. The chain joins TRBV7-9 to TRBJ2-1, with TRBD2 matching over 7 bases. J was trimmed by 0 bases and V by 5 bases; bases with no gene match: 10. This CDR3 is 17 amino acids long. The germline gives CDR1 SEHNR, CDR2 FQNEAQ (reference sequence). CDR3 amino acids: CASSRGTTSPSYNEQFF. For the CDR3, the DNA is TGTGCCAGCAGCCGGGGGACTACCTCTCCCTCCTACAATGAGCAGTTCTTC.

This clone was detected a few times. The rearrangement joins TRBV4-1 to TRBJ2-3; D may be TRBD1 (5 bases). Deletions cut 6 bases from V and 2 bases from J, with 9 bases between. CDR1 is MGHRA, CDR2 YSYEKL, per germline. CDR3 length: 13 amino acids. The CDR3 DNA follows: TGCGCCAGCAGACCCGGACACACAGATACGCAGTATTTT. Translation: CASRPGHTDTQYF.